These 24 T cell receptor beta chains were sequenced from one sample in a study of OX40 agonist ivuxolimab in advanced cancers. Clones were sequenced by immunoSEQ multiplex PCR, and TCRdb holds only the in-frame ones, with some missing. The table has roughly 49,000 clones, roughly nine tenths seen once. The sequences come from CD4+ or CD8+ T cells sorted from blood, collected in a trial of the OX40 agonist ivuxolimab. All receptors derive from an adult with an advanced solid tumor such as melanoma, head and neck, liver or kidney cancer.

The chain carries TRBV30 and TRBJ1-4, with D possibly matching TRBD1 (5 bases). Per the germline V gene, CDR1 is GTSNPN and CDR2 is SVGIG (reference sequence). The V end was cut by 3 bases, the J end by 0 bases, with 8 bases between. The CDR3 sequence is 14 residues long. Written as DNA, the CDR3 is TGTGCCTGGAGGCAGGGAGCAACTAATGAAAAACTGTTTTTT. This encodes CAWRQGATNEKLFF.

The CDR3 reads CASGLASAWDRVVTGELFF. In DNA form, the CDR3 reads TGTGCTAGTGGTTTGGCATCCGCCTGGGACAGGGTGGTCACCGGGGAGCTGTTTTTT. This chain connects TRBV12-5 to TRBJ2-2, with TRBD1 matching over 9 bases. In germline, CDR1 is LGHNT, CDR2 FRNRAP. The CDR3 has 19 amino acids. V was clipped by 1 base and J by 4 bases; unmatched bases: 13.

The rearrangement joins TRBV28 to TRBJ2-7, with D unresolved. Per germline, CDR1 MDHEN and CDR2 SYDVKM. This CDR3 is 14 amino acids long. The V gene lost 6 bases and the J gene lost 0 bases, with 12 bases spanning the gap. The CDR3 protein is CASSMGYRSYEQYF. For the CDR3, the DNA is TGTGCCAGCAGCATGGGCTACCGCTCCTACGAGCAGTACTTC.

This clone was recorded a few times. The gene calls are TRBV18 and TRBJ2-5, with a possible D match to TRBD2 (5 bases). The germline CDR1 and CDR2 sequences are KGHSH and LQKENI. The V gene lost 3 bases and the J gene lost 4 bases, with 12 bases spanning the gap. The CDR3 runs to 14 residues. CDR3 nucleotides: TGTGCCAGCTCACCTGGAAGCGGAGTAGAGACCCAGTACTTC. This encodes CASSPGSGVETQYF.

Written as DNA, the CDR3 is TGTGCCAGCAGTACGAGCTCCTACTACAATGAGCAGTTCTTC. Its translation: CASSTSSYYNEQFF. The chain employs TRBV6-1 and TRBJ2-1; D unclear. This CDR3 has 14 residues. Germline V CDR1 and CDR2: MNHNS, SASEGT. V gave up 5 bases and J gave up 3 bases, with 11 bases separating them.

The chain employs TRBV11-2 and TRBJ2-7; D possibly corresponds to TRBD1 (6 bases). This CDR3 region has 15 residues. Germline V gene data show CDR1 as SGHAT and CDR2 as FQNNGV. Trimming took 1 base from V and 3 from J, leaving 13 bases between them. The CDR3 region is CASSLAAGEHYEQYF. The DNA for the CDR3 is TGTGCCAGCAGCTTAGCGGCAGGGGAACACTACGAGCAGTACTTC.

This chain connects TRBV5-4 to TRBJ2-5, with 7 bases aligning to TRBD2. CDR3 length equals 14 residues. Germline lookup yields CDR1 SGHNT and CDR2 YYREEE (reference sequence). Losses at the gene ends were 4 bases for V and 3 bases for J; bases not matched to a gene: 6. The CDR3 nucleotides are TGTGCCAGCAGCCCCGGACGGGAGGAAGAGACCCAGTACTTC. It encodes CASSPGREEETQYF.

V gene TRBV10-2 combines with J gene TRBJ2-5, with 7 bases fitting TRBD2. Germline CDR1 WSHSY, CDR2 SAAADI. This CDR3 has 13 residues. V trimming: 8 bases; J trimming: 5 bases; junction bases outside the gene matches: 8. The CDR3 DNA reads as TGCGCCAGCTACCCGGTGGGGGGGGAGACCCAGTACTTC. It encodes CASYPVGGETQYF.

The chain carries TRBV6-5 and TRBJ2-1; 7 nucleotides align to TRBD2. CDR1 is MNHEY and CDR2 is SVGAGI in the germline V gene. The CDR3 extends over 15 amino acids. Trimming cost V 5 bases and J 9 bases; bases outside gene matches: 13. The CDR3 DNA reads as TGTGCCAGCAGTCCCGGGACTACCTCCTTAACTGAGCAGTTCTTC. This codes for CASSPGTTSLTEQFF.

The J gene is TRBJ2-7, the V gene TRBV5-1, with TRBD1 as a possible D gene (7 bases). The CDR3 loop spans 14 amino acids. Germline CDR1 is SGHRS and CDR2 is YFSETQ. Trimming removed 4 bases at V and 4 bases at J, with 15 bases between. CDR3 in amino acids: CASSTEEGAYEQYF. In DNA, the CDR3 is TGCGCCAGCAGCACCGAGGAGGGGGCTTACGAGCAGTACTTC. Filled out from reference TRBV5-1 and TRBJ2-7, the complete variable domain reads KAGVTQTPRYLIKTRGQQVTLSCSPISGHRSVSWYQQTPGQGLQFLFEYFSETQRNKGNFPGRFSGRQFSNSRSEMNVSTLELGDSALYLCASSTEEGAYEQYFGPGTRLTVT.

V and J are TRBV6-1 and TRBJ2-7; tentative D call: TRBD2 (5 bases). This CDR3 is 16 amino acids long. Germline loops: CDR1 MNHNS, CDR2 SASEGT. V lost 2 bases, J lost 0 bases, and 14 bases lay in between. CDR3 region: CASSEQLALASYEQYF. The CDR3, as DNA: TGTGCCAGCAGTGAACAGCTAGCCCTGGCCTCCTACGAGCAGTACTTC.

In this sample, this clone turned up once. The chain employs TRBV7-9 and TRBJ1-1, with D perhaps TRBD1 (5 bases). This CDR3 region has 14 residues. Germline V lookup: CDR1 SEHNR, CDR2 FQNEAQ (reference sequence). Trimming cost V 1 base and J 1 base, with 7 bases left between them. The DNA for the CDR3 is TGTGCCAGCAGCTTAGTAAGGGGGAACACTGAAGCTTTCTTT. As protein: CASSLVRGNTEAFF.

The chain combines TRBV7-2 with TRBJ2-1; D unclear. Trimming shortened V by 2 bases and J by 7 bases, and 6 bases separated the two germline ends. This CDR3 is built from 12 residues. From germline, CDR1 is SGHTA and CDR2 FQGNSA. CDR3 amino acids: CASSLPRNEQFF. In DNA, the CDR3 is TGTGCCAGCAGCTTACCGAGGAATGAGCAGTTCTTC.

The CDR3 coding sequence is TGTGCCACCAGCAGAGCCGGGGTTCGTATGAACACTGAAGCTTTCTTT. Translating it yields CATSRAGVRMNTEAFF. The chain carries TRBV15 and TRBJ1-1, with D unresolved. The CDR3 loop spans 16 amino acids. V shed 1 base and J shed 0 bases, with 12 bases lying between them. Germline V gene lookup returns CDR1 LNHNV and CDR2 YYDKDF (reference sequence).

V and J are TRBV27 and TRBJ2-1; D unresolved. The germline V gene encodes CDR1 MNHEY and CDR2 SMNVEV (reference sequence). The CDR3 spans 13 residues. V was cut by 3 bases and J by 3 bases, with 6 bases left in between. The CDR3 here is CASSLSVYNEQFF. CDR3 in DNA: TGTGCCAGCAGTTTGTCTGTCTACAATGAGCAGTTCTTC.

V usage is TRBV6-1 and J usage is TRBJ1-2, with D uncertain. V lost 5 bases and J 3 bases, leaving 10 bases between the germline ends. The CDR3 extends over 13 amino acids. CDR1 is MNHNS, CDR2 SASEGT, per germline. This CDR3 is CASSYDLDYGYTF. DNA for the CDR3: TGTGCCAGCAGTTATGATTTGGACTATGGCTACACCTTC.

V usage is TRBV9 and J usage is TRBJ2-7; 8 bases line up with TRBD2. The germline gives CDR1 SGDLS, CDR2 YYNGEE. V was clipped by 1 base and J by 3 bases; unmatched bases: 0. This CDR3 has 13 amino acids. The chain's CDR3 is CASSVSGSYEQYF. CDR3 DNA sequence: TGTGCCAGCAGCGTAAGCGGGAGCTACGAGCAGTACTTC. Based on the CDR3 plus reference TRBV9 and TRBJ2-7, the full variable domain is DSGVTQTPKHLITATGQRVTLRCSPRSGDLSVYWYQQSLDQGLQFLIQYYNGEERAKGNILERFSAQQFPDLHSELNLSSLELGDSALYFCASSVSGSYEQYFGPGTRLTVT.

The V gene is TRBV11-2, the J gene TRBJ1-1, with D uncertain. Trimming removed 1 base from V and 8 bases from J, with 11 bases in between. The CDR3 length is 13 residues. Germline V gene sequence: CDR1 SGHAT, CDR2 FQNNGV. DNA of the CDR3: TGTGCCAGCAGCTTAGGAGTCAGCAAGGAAGCTTTCTTT. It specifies CASSLGVSKEAFF.

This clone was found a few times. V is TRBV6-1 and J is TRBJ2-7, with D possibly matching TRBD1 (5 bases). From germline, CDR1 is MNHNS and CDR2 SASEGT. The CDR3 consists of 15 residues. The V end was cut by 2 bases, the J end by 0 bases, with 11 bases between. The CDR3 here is CASSETPDNSYEQYF. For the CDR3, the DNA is TGTGCCAGCAGTGAAACCCCGGACAACTCCTACGAGCAGTACTTC.

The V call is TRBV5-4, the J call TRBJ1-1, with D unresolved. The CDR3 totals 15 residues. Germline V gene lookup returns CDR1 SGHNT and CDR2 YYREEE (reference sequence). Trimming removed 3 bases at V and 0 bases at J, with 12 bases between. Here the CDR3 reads CASSSSGVLNTEAFF. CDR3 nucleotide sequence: TGTGCCAGCAGCTCCTCGGGTGTTCTGAACACTGAAGCTTTCTTT.

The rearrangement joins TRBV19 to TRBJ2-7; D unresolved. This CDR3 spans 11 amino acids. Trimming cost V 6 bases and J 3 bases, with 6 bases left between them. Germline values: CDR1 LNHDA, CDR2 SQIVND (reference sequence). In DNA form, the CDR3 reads TGTGCCAGTAGCAACGACTACGAGCAGTACTTC. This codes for CASSNDYEQYF.

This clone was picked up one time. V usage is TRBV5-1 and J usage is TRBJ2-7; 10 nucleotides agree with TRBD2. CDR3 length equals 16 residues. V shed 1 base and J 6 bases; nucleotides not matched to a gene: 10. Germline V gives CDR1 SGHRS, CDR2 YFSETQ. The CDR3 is CASSLSLSGRAIEQYF. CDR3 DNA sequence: TGCGCCAGCAGCTTGAGCCTAAGCGGGAGGGCAATCGAGCAGTACTTC. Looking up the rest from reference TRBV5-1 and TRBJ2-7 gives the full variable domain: KAGVTQTPRYLIKTRGQQVTLSCSPISGHRSVSWYQQTPGQGLQFLFEYFSETQRNKGNFPGRFSGRQFSNSRSEMNVSTLELGDSALYLCASSLSLSGRAIEQYFGPGTRLTVT.

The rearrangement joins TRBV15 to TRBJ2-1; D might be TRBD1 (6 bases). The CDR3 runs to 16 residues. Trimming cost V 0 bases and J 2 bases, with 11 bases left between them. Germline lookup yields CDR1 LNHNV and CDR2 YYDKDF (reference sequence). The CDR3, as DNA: TGTGCCACCAGCAGAGATGTTGAGGGGGCCTACAATGAGCAGTTCTTC. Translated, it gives CATSRDVEGAYNEQFF. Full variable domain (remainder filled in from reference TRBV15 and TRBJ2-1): DAMVIQNPRYQVTQFGKPVTLSCSQTLNHNVMYWYQQKSSQAPKLLFHYYDKDFNNEADTPDNFQSRRPNTSFCFLDIRSPGLGDTAMYLCATSRDVEGAYNEQFFGPGTRLTVL.

DNA for the CDR3: TGCGCCAGCAAGGGTCTTCCTGCGGGAGGGTTGGGAGAGACCCAGTACTTC. The encoded protein is CASKGLPAGGLGETQYF. V gene TRBV10-2 combines with J gene TRBJ2-5; 9 positions match TRBD2. The V and J ends lost 7 bases and 4 bases, in that order; junction bases with no gene match: 16. The CDR3 loop spans 17 amino acids. The germline V gene encodes CDR1 WSHSY and CDR2 SAAADI.